This TCR beta chain derives from a study of CD8+ T cells in alopecia areata. Isolated RNA was reverse transcribed into cDNA used as the sequencing template. Assay: immunoSEQ multiplex PCR; the TCRdb copy retains only in-frame clones and omits some. The sample holds 100,000 to 150,000 clones, around 49% seen once. The study team obtained lesional scalp punch biopsies and peripheral blood from alopecia areata patients. PBMCs provided sorted CD4+ and CD8+ T cells. CDR3 length: 16 amino acids. Germline V gives CDR1 SQVTM, CDR2 ANQGSEA. V lost 4 bases and J 0 bases, leaving 16 bases between the germline ends.

The chain has TRBV29-1 and TRBJ2-4, with D possibly TRBD1 on 5 matching bases. The starting material was CD8+ T cells sorted from blood, obtained at week 0. This TCR came from a human donor with alopecia areata. The CDR3 DNA is TGCAGCGTTGGCACAGGTCAAAACGTAGCCAAAAACATTCAGTACTTC. This translates into CSVGTGQNVAKNIQYF. Drawing the rest from reference TRBV29-1 and TRBJ2-4, the complete variable domain is SAVISQKPSRDICQRGTSLTIQCQVDSQVTMMFWYRQQPGQSLTLIATANQGSEATYESGFVIDKFPISRPNLTFSTLTVSNMSPEDSSIYLCSVGTGQNVAKNIQYFGAGTRLSVL.